The rows below give T cell receptor beta chains drawn from one sample of a study of shared clonotypes between healthy human individuals. Sequencing was performed with immunoSEQ multiplex PCR; in TCRdb, only in-frame clones are kept and a portion is missing. The table shows 950,000 to 1,100,000 clones, with around four fifths occurring only once. The sample comprised memory CD4+ T cells sorted from blood. Receptors originate from a young man in good health. Each CDR3 is given with its conserved first and last residue. The order of the fields is CDR3 protein, CDR3 DNA, V gene, D gene, J gene, CDR3 length, clone size. D genes are given only for firm matches. The size entry is marked missing in some rows and otherwise reads once, few, many or a size class.

CDR3: CASRRQGAGNQPQHF; DNA: TGTGCCAGCAGACGACAGGGGGCTGGCAATCAGCCCCAGCATTTT; V: TRBV2; D: TRBD1; J: TRBJ1-5; length: 15; size: few
CDR3: CASSPWVNSNQPQHF; DNA: TGTGCCAGTAGTCCTTGGGTGAATAGCAATCAGCCCCAGCATTTT; V: TRBV19; D: -; J: TRBJ1-5; length: 15; size: -
CDR3: CASSPSLGFNEQFF; DNA: TGTGCCAGCAGCCCAAGCCTCGGTTTCAATGAGCAGTTCTTC; V: TRBV4-2; D: -; J: TRBJ2-1; length: 14; size: -
CDR3: CASSFDRDSYNEQFF; DNA: TGTGCCAGCAGCTTCGACAGGGATTCTTACAATGAGCAGTTCTTC; V: TRBV7-3; D: TRBD1; J: TRBJ2-1; length: 15; size: -
CDR3: CASSLVGADQETQYF; DNA: TGTGCCAGCAGCTTGGTTGGGGCAGACCAAGAGACCCAGTACTTC; V: TRBV5-6; D: -; J: TRBJ2-5; length: 15; size: -
CDR3: CASRPTPGQGYEQYF; DNA: TGCGCCAGCAGGCCCACGCCGGGACAGGGCTACGAGCAGTACTTC; V: TRBV5-1; D: TRBD1; J: TRBJ2-7; length: 15; size: -
CDR3: CASEDSNTDTQYF; DNA: TGTGCCAGCGAGGACTCTAACACAGATACGCAGTATTTT; V: TRBV6-6; D: -; J: TRBJ2-3; length: 13; size: once
CDR3: CASSRGEWGADTQYF; DNA: TGTGCCAGCTCGCGCGGAGAGTGGGGCGCAGATACGCAGTATTTT; V: TRBV18; D: -; J: TRBJ2-3; length: 15; size: once
CDR3: CASSQAASVKNTGELFF; DNA: TGCGCCAGCAGCCAGGCCGCTAGCGTAAAGAACACCGGGGAGCTGTTTTTT; V: TRBV4-3; D: -; J: TRBJ2-2; length: 17; size: few
CDR3: CASSLPGRDGELFF; DNA: TGTGCCAGCAGCCTCCCGGGCCGGGACGGGGAGCTGTTTTTT; V: TRBV5-4; D: -; J: TRBJ2-2; length: 14; size: few
CDR3: CASSPRTGYNEQFF; DNA: TGCGCCAGCAGCCCGAGGACAGGGTACAATGAGCAGTTCTTC; V: TRBV5-1; D: TRBD1; J: TRBJ2-1; length: 14; size: -
CDR3: CATSRDQRVSYNEQFF; DNA: TGTGCCACCAGCAGAGATCAGCGGGTCTCCTACAATGAGCAGTTCTTC; V: TRBV15; D: -; J: TRBJ2-1; length: 16; size: -
CDR3: CSVKGQGVHEQYF; DNA: TGCAGCGTTAAAGGACAGGGTGTCCACGAGCAGTACTTC; V: TRBV29-1; D: TRBD1; J: TRBJ2-7; length: 13; size: -
CDR3: CATSRPTGTGPGELFF; DNA: TGTGCCACCAGCAGACCCACCGGGACAGGGCCCGGGGAGCTGTTTTTT; V: TRBV15; D: TRBD1; J: TRBJ2-2; length: 16; size: -
CDR3: CASRSTGPTNSPLHF; DNA: TGTGCCAGCAGGTCCACGGGACCGACTAATTCACCCCTCCACTTT; V: TRBV7-9; D: -; J: TRBJ1-6; length: 15; size: few
CDR3: CATSRVTGGGQPQHF; DNA: TGTGCCACCAGCAGAGTTACAGGGGGAGGTCAGCCCCAGCATTTT; V: TRBV15; D: TRBD1; J: TRBJ1-5; length: 15; size: -
CDR3: CATRGGAYNEQFF; DNA: TGTGCCACAAGGGGAGGTGCTTACAATGAGCAGTTCTTC; V: TRBV2; D: -; J: TRBJ2-1; length: 13; size: few
CDR3: CASSRGDHRGDYEQYF; DNA: TGTGCCAGCTCGAGGGGCGACCATAGAGGGGATTACGAGCAGTACTTC; V: TRBV7-9; D: -; J: TRBJ2-7; length: 16; size: -